These 30 T cell receptor beta chains came from one sample sequenced in a study of cytomegalovirus exposure and HLA in healthy donors. The primer mix had 60 Vbeta and 13 Jbeta primers. The data were produced by immunoSEQ multiplex PCR, yet TCRdb's version contains in-frame clones alone and is incomplete. The table lists 250,000 to 350,000 clones, roughly 88% of them singletons. Sequenced input: PBMCs. The receptors stem from a middle-aged man in good health and CMV-seropositive.

The V call is TRBV19, the J call TRBJ2-3; 11 positions agree with TRBD1. Germline values: CDR1 LNHDA, CDR2 SQIVND (reference sequence). The CDR3 has 16 amino acids. J gave up 5 bases and V 5 bases, and 9 bases lay outside the gene matches. CDR3 region: CASSHRGQGAGDTQYF. The CDR3, as DNA: TGTGCCAGTAGTCACCGAGGACAGGGGGCGGGAGATACGCAGTATTTT.

The chain joins TRBV28 to TRBJ2-7, with 8 bases that match TRBD1. The V gene's germline CDR1 is MDHEN and CDR2 SYDVKM. The CDR3 has 15 residues. J was trimmed by 5 bases and V by 6 bases; bases with no gene match: 12. The DNA of the CDR3 is TGTGCCAGCAGCCCAGGGGGCAGGGTCGTCAACGAGCAGTACTTC. Residues: CASSPGGRVVNEQYF.

The chain uses TRBV9 and TRBJ2-1; 7 bases fit TRBD1. V lost 3 bases and J lost 0; bases outside the gene matches: 6. Germline loops: CDR1 SGDLS, CDR2 YYNGEE. The CDR3 is 16 amino acids. CDR3 amino acids: CASSASGTASYNEQFF. The DNA of the CDR3 is TGTGCCAGCAGCGCCTCCGGGACAGCCTCCTACAATGAGCAGTTCTTC. Full variable domain (missing parts from reference TRBV9 and TRBJ2-1): DSGVTQTPKHLITATGQRVTLRCSPRSGDLSVYWYQQSLDQGLQFLIQYYNGEERAKGNILERFSAQQFPDLHSELNLSSLELGDSALYFCASSASGTASYNEQFFGPGTRLTVL.

The chain is built from TRBV18 and TRBJ1-5; 7 nucleotides line up with TRBD1. The CDR3 has 18 amino acids. The germline CDR1 and CDR2 sequences are KGHSH and LQKENI. Trimming removed 5 bases from V and 0 bases from J; junction bases left unmatched: 13. The CDR3 protein is CASSLREGAHYSNQPQHF. CDR3 nucleotide sequence: TGTGCCAGCTCATTACGGGAGGGGGCCCATTATAGCAATCAGCCCCAGCATTTT.

This chain links TRBV5-1 with TRBJ2-7, with TRBD2 identical over 13 bases. The V gene's germline CDR1 is SGHRS and CDR2 YFSETQ. V was pared by 4 bases and J by 7 bases, with 11 bases of the junction left unmatched. The CDR3 totals 16 residues. The CDR3 DNA is TGCGCCAGCAGCCCCCAGGGGGGACTAGCGGGAAGTGAGCAGTACTTC. This sequence encodes CASSPQGGLAGSEQYF. The full variable domain, with the rest looked up from reference TRBV5-1 and TRBJ2-7, is KAGVTQTPRYLIKTRGQQVTLSCSPISGHRSVSWYQQTPGQGLQFLFEYFSETQRNKGNFPGRFSGRQFSNSRSEMNVSTLELGDSALYLCASSPQGGLAGSEQYFGPGTRLTVT.

The chain uses TRBV4-1 and TRBJ2-5; 15 nucleotides match TRBD2. CDR1 and CDR2 from the germline V gene are MGHRA and YSYEKL. This CDR3 is built from 17 residues. Germline trimming cut 6 bases from V and 0 bases from J; bases unmatched to any gene: 5. Here the CDR3 DNA reads TGCGCCAGCAGGGGACTAGCGGGAGGAGCAAACCAAGAGACCCAGTACTTC. Protein product: CASRGLAGGANQETQYF.

The V call is TRBV4-1, the J call TRBJ2-7, with 12 bases fitting TRBD2. The CDR3 spans 20 residues. Germline trimming cut 0 bases from V and 2 bases from J; bases unmatched to any gene: 14. Germline lookup yields CDR1 MGHRA and CDR2 YSYEKL. The CDR3 spells CASSQDAGGLAGGKPYEQYF. The CDR3 nucleotides read TGCGCCAGCAGCCAAGATGCCGGTGGTCTAGCGGGAGGGAAACCCTACGAGCAGTACTTC.

Notes on this clone: One end of the junction is discordant with germline, which a read error may explain. The rearrangement links TRBV7-9 to TRBJ2-7; 11 bases agree with TRBD2. This CDR3 is built from 15 residues. The germline V gene has CDR1 SEHNR and CDR2 FQNEAQ (reference sequence). The CDR3 nucleotides read TGTTCCAGCAGCCACACTAGCGGGAGTTCCTACGAGCAGTACTTC. Translation: CSSSHTSGSSYEQYF.

CDR3 DNA: TGTGCCAGCAGCCCGGCGGCCCCTAGCTCGGGGGGGACGCAGTATTTT. This gives the protein CASSPAAPSSGGTQYF. This chain links TRBV7-3 with TRBJ2-3; 8 positions agree with TRBD2. This CDR3 is 16 amino acids long. Germline assignment: CDR1 SGHTA and CDR2 FQGTGA. V lost 5 bases and J lost 9; bases outside the gene matches: 16.

The V and J genes are TRBV4-2 and TRBJ1-2; D uncertain. This CDR3 is 15 amino acids long. V shed 1 base and J shed 0 bases, with 9 bases lying between them. CDR1 is LGHNA and CDR2 is YNFKEQ in the germline V gene. The CDR3 loop reads CASSQGRVTNYGYTF. As DNA, the CDR3 is TGTGCCAGCAGCCAAGGGAGGGTTACTAACTATGGCTACACCTTC.

This chain joins TRBV4-1 and TRBJ1-2; the D is unclear. The CDR3 loop spans 14 amino acids. Germline V gene data show CDR1 as MGHRA and CDR2 as YSYEKL. Deletions cut 0 bases from V and 3 bases from J, with 8 bases between. CDR3: CASSQDLGDYGYTF. CDR3 nucleotides: TGCGCCAGCAGCCAAGATCTGGGAGACTATGGCTACACCTTC.

The V gene is TRBV6-6, the J gene TRBJ2-7, with D hard to call. The CDR3 is 13 residues long. Germline lookup yields CDR1 MNHNY and CDR2 SVGAGI (reference sequence). Trimming took off 5 bases at V and 5 bases at J, with 13 bases between the two ends. CDR3 nucleotide sequence: TGTGCCAGCAGTGCCCTCTTAGTCCACGAGCAGTACTTC. Its protein product is CASSALLVHEQYF.

The chain uses TRBV2 and TRBJ2-3; 16 positions match TRBD2. CDR3 length equals 19 residues. Germline CDR1 reads SNHLY; CDR2 reads FYNNEI. V shed 3 bases and J 6 bases; nucleotides not matched to a gene: 12. CDR3 in DNA: TGTGCCAGCAGTGATTTAGGGACTAGCGGGAGGGCCGGGATGGATACGCAGTATTTT. Translated: CASSDLGTSGRAGMDTQYF.

V usage is TRBV29-1 and J usage is TRBJ2-3, with 9 bases matching TRBD2. Germline CDR1 and CDR2: SQVTM and ANQGSEA. The CDR3 is 16 amino acids. With V trimmed by 5 bases and J by 2 bases, 11 bases remained unmatched. As DNA, the CDR3 is TGCAGCGTTTCCTCTGTAGCGGGGGCACTCACAGATACGCAGTATTTT. Encoded protein: CSVSSVAGALTDTQYF.

This sequence joins TRBV28 and TRBJ2-7; TRBD2 agrees at 8 bases. The CDR3 totals 15 residues. V trimming: 6 bases; J trimming: 6 bases; junction bases outside the gene matches: 13. The V gene's germline CDR1 is MDHEN and CDR2 SYDVKM. The CDR3 region is CASRIGTSAPSEQYF. CDR3 nucleotide sequence: TGTGCCAGCAGAATCGGGACTAGTGCTCCTAGCGAGCAGTACTTC. Looking up the rest from reference TRBV28 and TRBJ2-7 gives the full variable domain: DVKVTQSSRYLVKRTGEKVFLECVQDMDHENMFWYRQDPGLGLRLIYFSYDVKMKEKGDIPEGYSVSREKKERFSLILESASTNQTSMYLCASRIGTSAPSEQYFGPGTRLTVT.

The chain combines TRBV7-3 with TRBJ2-7; 9 bases are a match to TRBD1. Germline CDR1 is SGHTA and CDR2 is FQGTGA. The CDR3 has 14 residues. V lost 3 bases to trimming and J lost 4 bases; unmatched junction nucleotides: 4. The CDR3 DNA sequence: TGTGCCAGCAGCTTCCCGGGACAGGGTTACGAGCAGTACTTC. This translates into CASSFPGQGYEQYF.

The rearrangement links TRBV28 to TRBJ2-1; a possible D gene is TRBD2 (6 bases). Per the germline V gene, CDR1 is MDHEN and CDR2 is SYDVKM. This CDR3 is built from 15 residues. V dropped 0 bases and J dropped 0 bases, with 6 bases sitting between them. The CDR3 DNA reads as TGTGCCAGCAGTTTATGGGGGGGCTCCTACAATGAGCAGTTCTTC. Translation gives CASSLWGGSYNEQFF.

This clone was seen once. This rearrangement joins TRBV7-8 to TRBJ2-7; 12 nucleotides match TRBD2. In germline, CDR1 is SGHVS, CDR2 FQNEAQ. CDR3 length: 15 residues. Trimming removed 6 bases from V and 0 bases from J; junction bases left unmatched: 3. CDR3 DNA sequence: TGTGCCAGCAGGCCGACTAGCGGGAGCTCCTACGAGCAGTACTTC. Protein sequence: CASRPTSGSSYEQYF. The full variable domain, completed using reference TRBV7-8 and TRBJ2-7, is GAGVSQSPRYKVAKRGQDVALRCDPISGHVSLFWYQQALGQGPEFLTYFQNEAQLDKSGLPSDRFFAERPEGSVSTLKIQRTQQEDSAVYLCASRPTSGSSYEQYFGPGTRLTVT.

This chain connects TRBV9 to TRBJ2-7; tentatively, D is TRBD2 (5 bases). The CDR3 sequence is 13 residues long. Trimming pared 4 bases from V and 3 bases from J, leaving 11 bases between. Germline V gene sequence: CDR1 SGDLS, CDR2 YYNGEE. CDR3 residues: CASSPDGIYEQYF. CDR3 DNA sequence: TGTGCCAGCAGCCCTGACGGGATCTACGAGCAGTACTTC.

This clone was recorded only once. The CDR3 DNA is TGTGCCAGCAGTCCGACAGGGGCAGATACGCAGTATTTT. Amino acids: CASSPTGADTQYF. The chain has TRBV27 and TRBJ2-3, with 8 positions matching TRBD1. V was pared by 5 bases and J by 4 bases, with 2 bases of the junction left unmatched. CDR3 length equals 13 residues. CDR1 and CDR2 from the germline V gene are MNHEY and SMNVEV (reference sequence).

The count of this clone is one. The rearrangement links TRBV27 to TRBJ2-7; 11 bases align to TRBD2. The CDR3 is 17 residues long. CDR1 MNHEY and CDR2 SMNVEV come from the germline V gene (reference sequence). V shed 5 bases and J 3 bases; nucleotides not matched to a gene: 12. In nucleotides, the CDR3 is TGTGCCAGCAGTCCCACCCCCGGACTAGCGGGCATCTACGAGCAGTACTTC. As protein: CASSPTPGLAGIYEQYF.

The gene calls are TRBV5-1 and TRBJ1-1, with unresolved D. CDR1 is SGHRS and CDR2 is YFSETQ in the germline V gene. The germline V and J ends were trimmed by 1 base and 1 base, with 11 bases remaining between them. The CDR3 runs 15 residues. CDR3 amino acids: CASSLSVGGNTEAFF. The DNA for the CDR3 is TGCGCCAGCAGCTTGTCGGTGGGAGGGAACACTGAAGCTTTCTTT. Combining the CDR3 with reference TRBV5-1 and TRBJ1-1 gives the whole variable domain KAGVTQTPRYLIKTRGQQVTLSCSPISGHRSVSWYQQTPGQGLQFLFEYFSETQRNKGNFPGRFSGRQFSNSRSEMNVSTLELGDSALYLCASSLSVGGNTEAFFGQGTRLTVV.

The gene calls are TRBV28 and TRBJ2-5; a possible D gene is TRBD1 (6 bases). CDR3 length: 15 amino acids. Trimming took off 6 bases at V and 0 bases at J, with 14 bases between the two ends. The V gene's germline CDR1 is MDHEN and CDR2 SYDVKM. The CDR3 sequence is CASSPPGADQETQYF. In DNA, the CDR3 is TGTGCCAGCAGCCCCCCAGGGGCGGACCAAGAGACCCAGTACTTC.

This sequence joins TRBV6-5 and TRBJ2-5; 7 nucleotides match TRBD1. The CDR3 contains 14 residues. Germline CDR1 and CDR2: MNHEY and SVGAGI. J gave up 4 bases and V 2 bases, and 4 bases lay outside the gene matches. CDR3: CASSYATGLETQYF. CDR3 coding DNA: TGTGCCAGCAGTTACGCGACAGGGTTAGAGACCCAGTACTTC.

The chain carries TRBV28 and TRBJ1-1; weak D call: TRBD1 (5 bases). With 6 bases removed from V and 1 base from J, the gap between germline ends came to 9 bases. This CDR3 spans 13 amino acids. CDR1 is MDHEN, CDR2 SYDVKM, per germline. The CDR3 DNA is TGTGCCAGCAGGGCGGGGGGGAACACTGAAGCTTTCTTT. Its protein product is CASRAGGNTEAFF.

The chain recombines TRBV11-2 with TRBJ1-4; D gene uncertain. Trimming left V 5 bases short and J 7 bases short, with 17 bases between. The CDR3 runs 15 residues. Germline CDR1 is SGHAT and CDR2 is FQNNGV. CDR3 sequence: CASSPSPGGGEKLFF. The CDR3 DNA reads TGTGCCAGCAGCCCCTCTCCGGGTGGAGGTGAAAAACTGTTTTTT.

The CDR3: CASITGGDTDTQYF. The CDR3 DNA reads TGTGCCAGCATCACAGGGGGGGACACAGATACGCAGTATTTT. J is TRBJ2-3 and V is TRBV21-1; the D call TRBD1 from the table was never checked on the DNA. TRBV21-1 counts as a pseudogene. There are 14 residues in the CDR3.

The V gene is TRBV15, the J gene TRBJ2-1, with TRBD2 matching over 7 bases. CDR3 size: 15 residues. The germline V gene encodes CDR1 LNHNV and CDR2 YYDKDF (reference sequence). Unmatched junction bases numbered 12, after V lost 5 bases and J lost 8 bases. The CDR3 DNA reads as TGTGCCACCAGCCTTCTGGGGGGGAACGGCGATGAGCAGTTCTTC. It translates to CATSLLGGNGDEQFF. The variable domain in full, with the rest retrieved from reference TRBV15 and TRBJ2-1, is DAMVIQNPRYQVTQFGKPVTLSCSQTLNHNVMYWYQQKSSQAPKLLFHYYDKDFNNEADTPDNFQSRRPNTSFCFLDIRSPGLGDTAMYLCATSLLGGNGDEQFFGPGTRLTVL.

The V call is TRBV25-1, the J call TRBJ2-1; 7 positions agree with TRBD2. Germline values: CDR1 MGHDK, CDR2 SYGVNS. With 4 bases clipped from V and 8 bases from J, the junction kept 8 bases outside the gene matches. This CDR3 has 14 amino acids. The CDR3 loop is CASSGQTSTHEQFF. The CDR3 bases are TGTGCCAGCAGTGGCCAGACTAGCACGCATGAGCAGTTCTTC.

The chain links TRBV27 to TRBJ1-2; a weak D match, TRBD1 (5 bases). The CDR3 is 13 amino acids. Trimming removed 4 bases at V and 3 bases at J, with 9 bases between. Germline CDR1 is MNHEY and CDR2 is SMNVEV (reference sequence). This CDR3 is CASSWAGYYGYTF. In DNA, the CDR3 is TGTGCCAGCAGTTGGGCAGGGTACTATGGCTACACCTTC.